This T cell receptor (beta chain) was sequenced during a study of identical twins. A universal primer site came from template switching; cDNA carried unique molecular identifiers. Via MiXCR, TCRdb re-called the 5' RACE reads, giving one row per CDR3 protein. Among roughly 720,000 distinct CDR3 sequences, roughly 18% were seen once, and the ten largest hold around 14%. The V gene's germline CDR1 is WSHSY and CDR2 SAAADI. This CDR3 contains 13 residues. V lost 4 bases and J lost 6, with 10 bases in between. The sample was also linked to a second study, of T cells expressing NK-cell markers. That work states: Unclear, still, was the HCMV specificity of the expanded NKG2C+ T cell clones.

Sequenced sample: PBMCs. The chain joins TRBV10-2 to TRBJ2-1; D call uncertain. This receptor was obtained from a woman between 18 and 30 years old in good health. The CDR3 is CASSVWTPNEQFF. Written as DNA, the CDR3 is TGCGCCAGCAGTGTATGGACGCCCAATGAGCAGTTCTTC.